These 24 T cell receptor beta chains were all obtained from the same sample, sequenced in a study of persistence of HIV-infected CD4 T cells. This nonspecific control used anti-CD3/anti-CD28 bead stimulation of CD4+ T cells. Responding CD4+ T cells were sorted by upregulation of both CD40 ligand and CD69. Antigens for these TCRs are unknown. The libraries were made with immunoSEQ version 4 in survey mode. Sequencing was performed with immunoSEQ multiplex PCR; in TCRdb, only in-frame clones are kept and a portion is missing. This sample has 40,000 to 45,000 clones, with around 92% found just once. This specimen was CD4+ T cells sorted from PBMCs after approximately 19-hour stimulation, taken from a patient who received antiretroviral therapy. The receptors were gathered from an adult man with HIV who was CMV-seropositive.

V is TRBV28 and J is TRBJ1-3, with TRBD1 as a possible D gene (5 bases). Germline V lookup: CDR1 MDHEN, CDR2 SYDVKM. The CDR3 is made up of 15 amino acids. V lost 8 bases, J lost 6 bases, and 20 bases lay in between. CDR3 protein: CASGTRHEGKNTIYF. The DNA of the CDR3 is TGTGCCAGCGGGACGAGGCACGAAGGGAAAAACACCATATATTTT.

In this sample, this clone turned up once. Here the CDR3 reads CATSRRGGGTEAFF. CDR3 in DNA: TGTGCCACCTCCCGGCGAGGGGGCGGCACTGAAGCTTTCTTT. The chain couples TRBV6-5 to TRBJ1-1, with 7 positions matching TRBD1. Germline CDR1 and CDR2: MNHEY and SVGAGI. The CDR3 consists of 14 residues. Unmatched junction bases numbered 12, after V lost 10 bases and J lost 4 bases.

V is TRBV29-1 and J is TRBJ1-1; D remains ambiguous. Germline V lookup: CDR1 SQVTM, CDR2 ANQGSEA. This CDR3 spans 13 amino acids. V dropped 7 bases and J dropped 2 bases, with 14 bases sitting between them. The CDR3 nucleotides read TGCAGCGCACCCTCCCCATCCAACACTGAAGCTTTCTTT. This translates into CSAPSPSNTEAFF.

The gene calls are TRBV5-1 and TRBJ1-4; D call uncertain. Trimming removed 5 bases at V and 3 bases at J, with 8 bases between. The CDR3 is 13 residues long. Germline V gene data show CDR1 as SGHRS and CDR2 as YFSETQ. In DNA, the CDR3 is TGCGCCAGCAGTCGAGGTTCTAATGAAAAACTGTTTTTT. Residues: CASSRGSNEKLFF.

The genes are TRBV21-1 and TRBJ2-2; the D segment call TRBD2 is taken from the table without a DNA check. TRBV21-1 is deemed a pseudogene. The CDR3 has 16 amino acids. The CDR3 nucleotides read TGTGCCAGCAGCCCCTCTCGGGAGACCCTCACCGGGGAGCTGTTTTTT. Translated: CASSPSRETLTGELFF.

This rearrangement joins TRBV3-1 (or the pseudogene TRBV3-2) to TRBJ2-1; TRBD2 aligns across 10 bases. CDR1 and CDR2 (germline): LGHDT, YNNKEL (reference sequence). This CDR3 region has 14 residues. V lost 4 bases to trimming and J lost 7 bases; unmatched junction nucleotides: 4. CDR3 coding DNA: TGTGCCAGCAGCCGGACTAGCGGTGAGAATGAGCAGTTCTTC. Its translation: CASSRTSGENEQFF.

The V call is TRBV28, the J call TRBJ2-7; no firm D call. V lost 7 bases and J lost 1, with 11 bases in between. Per the germline V gene, CDR1 is MDHEN and CDR2 is SYDVKM. This CDR3 has 13 residues. For the CDR3, the DNA is TGTGCCAGCATGGTAGGATTTTCCTACGAGCAGTACTTC. This gives the protein CASMVGFSYEQYF.

The chain links TRBV19 to TRBJ1-1; tentative D call: TRBD1 (5 bases). The CDR3 has 14 amino acids. V was cut by 5 bases and J by 0 bases, with 10 bases left in between. CDR1 is LNHDA, CDR2 SQIVND, per germline (reference sequence). The CDR3 bases are TGTGCCAGTAGTCTCGCGACAGTGAACACTGAAGCTTTCTTT. Amino acid sequence: CASSLATVNTEAFF.

This clone appeared a single time. The chain links TRBV2 to TRBJ2-7; D tentatively reads TRBD1 or TRBD2 (5 bases each). The CDR3 extends over 15 amino acids. The V gene lost 3 bases and the J gene lost 5 bases, with 17 bases spanning the gap. Germline lookup yields CDR1 SNHLY and CDR2 FYNNEI. The CDR3 DNA reads as TGTGCCAGCAGTGATTTGGGGACCCAATCGGACGAGCAGTACTTC. It translates to CASSDLGTQSDEQYF.

This clone was observed once. The genes are TRBV12-2 and TRBJ2-4; the table calls TRBD2, which could not be checked here. TRBV12-2 is a pseudogene locus. The CDR3 has 14 amino acids. The DNA for the CDR3 is TGTGCAAGTCGCCCTCGACTAGCGGGGGGCATTCAGTACTTC. Encoded protein: CASRPRLAGGIQYF.

The CDR3 DNA is TGTGCCAGCAGTTCTATTAGCGGGGGGCCTAGTCACGAGCAGTACTTC. This encodes CASSSISGGPSHEQYF. J is TRBJ2-7 and V is TRBV6-5; 10 bases line up with TRBD2. Germline values: CDR1 MNHEY, CDR2 SVGAGI. The CDR3 covers 16 residues. The J segment lost 5 bases and the V segment lost 4 bases, leaving 11 bases of the junction unmatched.

This chain uses TRBV28 with TRBJ2-7; D tentatively reads TRBD1 or TRBD2 (5 bases each). Trimming removed 6 bases at V and 2 bases at J, with 11 bases between. Germline values: CDR1 MDHEN, CDR2 SYDVKM. The CDR3 is made up of 13 amino acids. This CDR3 reads CASSSGPTYEQYF. CDR3 nucleotides: TGTGCCAGCAGCTCGGGACCTACCTACGAGCAGTACTTC.

The V call is TRBV5-1, the J call TRBJ2-7; tentative D call: TRBD1 (6 bases). Per germline, CDR1 SGHRS and CDR2 YFSETQ. The CDR3 has 13 residues. V lost 4 bases, J lost 7 bases, and 15 bases lay in between. The CDR3 reads CASSTKVGGEQYF. DNA of the CDR3: TGCGCCAGCAGCACTAAAGTAGGGGGAGAGCAGTACTTC.

This clone was counted a single time. This chain connects TRBV5-1 to TRBJ1-4; 9 positions agree with TRBD1. Trimming cost V 4 bases and J 6 bases; bases outside gene matches: 4. Germline assignment: CDR1 SGHRS and CDR2 YFSETQ. The CDR3 has 14 amino acids. The CDR3: CASSVGQGHEKLFF. Written as DNA, the CDR3 is TGCGCCAGCAGCGTGGGACAGGGACATGAAAAACTGTTTTTT.

This clone showed up just once. This sequence joins TRBV3-1 (or the pseudogene TRBV3-2) and TRBJ2-1; 8 bases agree with TRBD2. Germline V gives CDR1 LGHDT, CDR2 YNNKEL (reference sequence). Germline trimming cut 1 base from V and 4 bases from J; bases unmatched to any gene: 6. The CDR3 runs to 16 residues. The CDR3 DNA sequence: TGTGCCAGCAGCCAAGGGGGCGGGGGGCTGTACAATGAGCAGTTCTTC. It codes for CASSQGGGGLYNEQFF.

This sequence joins TRBV6-1 and TRBJ1-4, with TRBD1 as a possible D gene (6 bases). Germline lookup yields CDR1 MNHNS and CDR2 SASEGT. Trimming pared 2 bases from V and 7 bases from J, leaving 17 bases between. The CDR3 extends over 16 amino acids. Written as DNA, the CDR3 is TGTGCCAGCAGTGAATTCGGGGGGCGCGGAAGTGAAAAACTGTTTTTT. Amino acids: CASSEFGGRGSEKLFF.

The genes are TRBV9 and TRBJ1-6; no reliable D call. This CDR3 comprises 15 residues. Germline CDR1 is SGDLS and CDR2 is YYNGEE. V lost 5 bases and J 7 bases, leaving 16 bases between the germline ends. CDR3 sequence reads: CASRASEQPNSPLHF. The CDR3 coding sequence is TGTGCCAGCAGAGCCTCGGAACAGCCCAATTCACCCCTCCACTTT.

V is TRBV3-1 (or the pseudogene TRBV3-2) and J is TRBJ1-5, with 11 bases that match TRBD1. The junction had 2 bases not matched to a gene; V was cut back by 4 bases and J by 6 bases. Germline V CDR1 and CDR2: LGHDT, YNNKEL (reference sequence). The CDR3 has 14 residues. The CDR3 nucleotides read TGTGCCAGCAGCCGGACAGGGGGCGGTCAGCCCCAGCATTTT. This sequence encodes CASSRTGGGQPQHF.

The V gene is TRBV30, the J gene TRBJ1-4, with D maybe TRBD1 (5 bases). Germline V lookup: CDR1 GTSNPN, CDR2 SVGIG (reference sequence). Trimming pared 4 bases from V and 4 bases from J, leaving 16 bases between. CDR3 length: 15 amino acids. The CDR3 DNA sequence: TGTGCCTGGACTTACCCCGGGACGCGTAATGAAAAACTGTTTTTT. Its protein product is CAWTYPGTRNEKLFF.

CDR3 sequence (DNA): TGTGCCAGCACCCCACTTGCTGGAAACACCATATATTTT. It specifies CASTPLAGNTIYF. V gene TRBV2 combines with J gene TRBJ1-3; unclear D gene. The CDR3 runs to 13 residues. Between the trimmed V and J ends, which lost 7 bases and 2 bases, there was a span of 9 bases. Germline values: CDR1 SNHLY, CDR2 FYNNEI.

The chain has TRBV2 and TRBJ2-2; D remains unclear. CDR1 is SNHLY and CDR2 is FYNNEI in the germline V gene. The CDR3 covers 13 residues. The ends were cut back, 4 bases at V and 1 base at J, with 4 bases in the middle. CDR3 sequence: CASSAGNTGELFF. CDR3 bases: TGTGCCAGCAGTGCAGGGAACACCGGGGAGCTGTTTTTT.

The rearrangement joins TRBV4-2 to TRBJ2-3, with D possibly called TRBD1 or TRBD2 (6 bases each). Trimming removed 3 bases at V and 4 bases at J, with 14 bases between. CDR1 is LGHNA and CDR2 is YNFKEQ in the germline V gene. This CDR3 is 15 amino acids long. CDR3 DNA sequence: TGTGCCAGCAGCCACACGGGAGAGGGGGCAGATACGCAGTATTTT. Residues: CASSHTGEGADTQYF.

The genes are TRBV25-1 and TRBJ2-7; 7 positions agree with TRBD1. Germline CDR1 reads MGHDK; CDR2 reads SYGVNS. J gave up 2 bases and V 10 bases, and 8 bases lay outside the gene matches. This CDR3 contains 13 residues. The CDR3 coding sequence is TGTGCCACCTTGGGACAGTTTGCCTACGAGCAGTACTTC. Translating it yields CATLGQFAYEQYF.

CDR3 nucleotides: TGCGCCAGCAGCCGAGAGGGGGGGACACCCTACGAGCAGTACTTC. Translating gives CASSREGGTPYEQYF. The V call is TRBV4-1, the J call TRBJ2-7; D is perhaps TRBD2 (7 bases). The CDR3 covers 15 residues. Germline-derived CDR1 and CDR2 are MGHRA and YSYEKL. Trimming took 4 bases from V and 2 from J, leaving 15 bases between them.